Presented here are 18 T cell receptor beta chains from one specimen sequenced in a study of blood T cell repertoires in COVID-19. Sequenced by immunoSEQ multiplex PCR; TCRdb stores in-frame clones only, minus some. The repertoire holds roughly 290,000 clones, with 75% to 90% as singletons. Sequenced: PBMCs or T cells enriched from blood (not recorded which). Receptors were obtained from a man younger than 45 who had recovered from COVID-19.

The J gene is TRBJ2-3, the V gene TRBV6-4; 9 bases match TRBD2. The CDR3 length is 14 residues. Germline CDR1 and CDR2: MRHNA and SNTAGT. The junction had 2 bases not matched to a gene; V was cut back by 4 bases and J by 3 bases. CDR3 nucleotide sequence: TGTGCCAGCAGTGGTCTAGCGGGGACAGATACGCAGTATTTT. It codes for CASSGLAGTDTQYF.

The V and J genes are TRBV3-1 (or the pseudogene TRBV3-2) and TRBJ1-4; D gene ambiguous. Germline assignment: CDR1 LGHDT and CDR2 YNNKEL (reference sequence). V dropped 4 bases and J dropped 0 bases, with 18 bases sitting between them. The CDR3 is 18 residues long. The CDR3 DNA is TGTGCCAGCAGCCGGTCATACGGGAGGACCACAACTAATGAAAAACTGTTTTTT. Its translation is CASSRSYGRTTTNEKLFF.

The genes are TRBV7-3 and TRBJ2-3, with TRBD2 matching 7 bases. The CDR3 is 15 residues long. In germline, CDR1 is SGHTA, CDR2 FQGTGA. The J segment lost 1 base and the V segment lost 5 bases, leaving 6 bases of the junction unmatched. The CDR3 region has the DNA TGTGCCAGCAGCAGACAGCGGGGTGGCACAGATACGCAGTATTTT. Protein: CASSRQRGGTDTQYF.

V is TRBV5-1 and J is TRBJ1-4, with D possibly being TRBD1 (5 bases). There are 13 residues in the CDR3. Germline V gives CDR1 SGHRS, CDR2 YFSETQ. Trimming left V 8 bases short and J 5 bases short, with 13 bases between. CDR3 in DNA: TGCGCCAGTGGAAGGGGATCAAATGAAAAACTGTTTTTT. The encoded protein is CASGRGSNEKLFF.

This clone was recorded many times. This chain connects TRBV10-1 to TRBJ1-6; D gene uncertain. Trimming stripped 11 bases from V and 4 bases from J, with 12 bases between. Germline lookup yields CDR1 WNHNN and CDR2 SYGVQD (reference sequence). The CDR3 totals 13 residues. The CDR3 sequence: CASSREYNSPLHF. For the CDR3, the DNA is TGCGCCTCATCCCGGGAATATAATTCACCCCTCCACTTT.

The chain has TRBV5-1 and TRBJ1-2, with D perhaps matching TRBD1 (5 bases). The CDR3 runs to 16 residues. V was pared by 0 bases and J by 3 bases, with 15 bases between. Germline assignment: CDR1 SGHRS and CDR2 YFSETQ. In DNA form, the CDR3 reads TGCGCCAGCAGCTTGGCCTTCGGGGGTATGGACTATGGCTACACCTTC. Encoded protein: CASSLAFGGMDYGYTF.

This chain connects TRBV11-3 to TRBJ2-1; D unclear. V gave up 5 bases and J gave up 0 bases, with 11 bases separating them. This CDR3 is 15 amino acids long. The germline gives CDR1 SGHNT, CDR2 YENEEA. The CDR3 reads CASSPKTSSYNEQFF. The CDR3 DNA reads TGTGCCAGCAGCCCAAAAACGAGCTCCTACAATGAGCAGTTCTTC.

CDR3 bases: TGTGCCTGGAGCCGGGGGGGAGCCTCTGGAAACACCATATATTTT. It is translated as CAWSRGGASGNTIYF. This chain joins TRBV30 and TRBJ1-3; D perhaps matches TRBD1 (5 bases). Germline V gene sequence: CDR1 GTSNPN, CDR2 SVGIG (reference sequence). The CDR3 consists of 15 residues. V lost 3 bases and J 0 bases, leaving 12 bases between the germline ends.

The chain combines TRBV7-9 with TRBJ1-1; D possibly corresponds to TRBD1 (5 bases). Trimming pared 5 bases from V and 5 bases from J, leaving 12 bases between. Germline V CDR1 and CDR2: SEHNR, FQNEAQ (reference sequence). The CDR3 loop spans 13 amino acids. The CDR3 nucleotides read TGTGCCAGCAGCCTCACTGGGGCGACTGAAGCTTTCTTT. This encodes CASSLTGATEAFF.

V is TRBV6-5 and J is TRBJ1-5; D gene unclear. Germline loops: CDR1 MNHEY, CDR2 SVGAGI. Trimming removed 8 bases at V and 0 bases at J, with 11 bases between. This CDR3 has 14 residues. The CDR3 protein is CASAPMASNQPQHF. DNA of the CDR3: TGTGCCAGCGCCCCCATGGCTAGCAATCAGCCCCAGCATTTT.

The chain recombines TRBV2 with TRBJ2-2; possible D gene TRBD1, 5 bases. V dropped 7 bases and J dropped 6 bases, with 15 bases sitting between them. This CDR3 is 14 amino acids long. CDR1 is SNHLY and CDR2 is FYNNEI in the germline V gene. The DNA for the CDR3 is TGTGCCAGCATGGGGCTAAACCCGGCCGGGGAGCTGTTTTTT. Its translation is CASMGLNPAGELFF.

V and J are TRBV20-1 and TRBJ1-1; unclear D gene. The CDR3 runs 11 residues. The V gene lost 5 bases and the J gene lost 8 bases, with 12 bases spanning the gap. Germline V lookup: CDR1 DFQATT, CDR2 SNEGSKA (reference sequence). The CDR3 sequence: CSAPRQAEAFF. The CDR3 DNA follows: TGCAGTGCTCCTCGACAAGCCGAAGCTTTCTTT.

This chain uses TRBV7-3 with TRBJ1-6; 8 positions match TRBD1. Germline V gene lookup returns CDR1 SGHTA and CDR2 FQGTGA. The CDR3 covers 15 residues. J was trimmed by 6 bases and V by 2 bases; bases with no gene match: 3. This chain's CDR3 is CASSLSGQGNSPLHF. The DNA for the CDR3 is TGTGCCAGCAGCTTATCAGGACAGGGTAATTCACCCCTCCACTTT.

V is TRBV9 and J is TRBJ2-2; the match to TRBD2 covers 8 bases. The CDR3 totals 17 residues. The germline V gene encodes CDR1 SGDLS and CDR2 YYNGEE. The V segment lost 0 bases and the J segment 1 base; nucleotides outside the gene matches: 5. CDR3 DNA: TGTGCCAGCAGCGTAGCGGGGGGGCAACGGAACACCGGGGAGCTGTTTTTT. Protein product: CASSVAGGQRNTGELFF. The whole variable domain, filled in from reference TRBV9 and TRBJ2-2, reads DSGVTQTPKHLITATGQRVTLRCSPRSGDLSVYWYQQSLDQGLQFLIQYYNGEERAKGNILERFSAQQFPDLHSELNLSSLELGDSALYFCASSVAGGQRNTGELFFGEGSRLTVL.

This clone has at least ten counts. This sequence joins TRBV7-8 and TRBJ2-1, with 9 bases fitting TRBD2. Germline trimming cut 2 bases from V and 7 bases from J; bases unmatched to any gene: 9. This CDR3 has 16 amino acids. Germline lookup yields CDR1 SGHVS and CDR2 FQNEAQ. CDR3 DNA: TGTGCCAGCAGCTTACCCACTAGCGGGCTCGGGAATGAGCAGTTCTTC. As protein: CASSLPTSGLGNEQFF.

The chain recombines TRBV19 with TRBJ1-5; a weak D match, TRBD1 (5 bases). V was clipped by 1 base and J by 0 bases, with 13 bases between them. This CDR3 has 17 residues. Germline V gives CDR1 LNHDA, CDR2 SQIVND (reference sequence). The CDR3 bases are TGTGCCAGTAGTATAGTCGTGGGGCTTTATAGCAATCAGCCCCAGCATTTT. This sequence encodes CASSIVVGLYSNQPQHF.

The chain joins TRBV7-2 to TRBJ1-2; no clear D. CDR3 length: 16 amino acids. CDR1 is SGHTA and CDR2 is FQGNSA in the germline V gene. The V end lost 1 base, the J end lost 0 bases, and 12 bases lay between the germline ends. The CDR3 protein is CASSLVFSRANYGYTF. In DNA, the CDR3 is TGTGCCAGCAGCTTAGTGTTCTCTCGGGCTAACTATGGCTACACCTTC.

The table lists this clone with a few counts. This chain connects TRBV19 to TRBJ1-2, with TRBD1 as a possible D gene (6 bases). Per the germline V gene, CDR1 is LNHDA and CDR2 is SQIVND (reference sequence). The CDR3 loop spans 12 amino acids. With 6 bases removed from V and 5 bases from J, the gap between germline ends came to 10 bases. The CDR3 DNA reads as TGTGCCAGTAGCCAGGGGAGATATGGCTACACCTTC. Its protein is CASSQGRYGYTF.